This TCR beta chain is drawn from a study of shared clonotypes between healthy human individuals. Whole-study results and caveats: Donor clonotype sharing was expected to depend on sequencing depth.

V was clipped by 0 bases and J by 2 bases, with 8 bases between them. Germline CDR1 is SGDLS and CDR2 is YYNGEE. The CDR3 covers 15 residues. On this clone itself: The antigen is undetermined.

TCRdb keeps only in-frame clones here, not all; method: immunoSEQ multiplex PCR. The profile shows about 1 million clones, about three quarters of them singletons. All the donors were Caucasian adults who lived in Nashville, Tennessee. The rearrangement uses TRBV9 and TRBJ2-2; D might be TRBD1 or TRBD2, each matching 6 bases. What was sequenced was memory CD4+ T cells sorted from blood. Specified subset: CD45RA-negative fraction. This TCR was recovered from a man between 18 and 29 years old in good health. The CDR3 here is CASSVEGGNTGELFF. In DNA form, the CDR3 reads TGTGCCAGCAGCGTAGAGGGGGGAAACACCGGGGAGCTGTTTTTT.